A selection of T cell receptor beta chains follows, all from one sample in a study of T cells in Graves' hyperthyroidism and ophthalmopathy. Each CDR3 protein gets one entry after TCRdb re-called the multiplex PCR reads with MiXCR. The sample includes under 550,000 distinct CDR3 sequences, approximately 20% seen only once; the top ten take less than 55%. Sequencing used blood. These receptors were obtained from a man aged 40-50 years with Graves' ophthalmopathy. Both conserved end residues are part of each CDR3.

v_call: TRBV18; j_call: TRBJ1-3; cdr3_aa: CASTDRAIGNTIYF
v_call: TRBV20-1; j_call: TRBJ1-1; cdr3_aa: CSAGRTVRGTEAFF
v_call: TRBV12-3/TRBV12-4; j_call: TRBJ2-3; cdr3_aa: CASSRGLTGTDTQYF
v_call: TRBV5-1; j_call: TRBJ2-7; cdr3_aa: CASSLAWTDLSYEQYF
v_call: TRBV4-1; j_call: TRBJ1-2; cdr3_aa: CASSQAPGTDLGGYTF
v_call: TRBV18; j_call: TRBJ2-2; cdr3_aa: CASSQTGGNTGELFF
v_call: TRBV20-1; j_call: TRBJ2-1; cdr3_aa: CSARGSGAGGPGGEQFF
v_call: TRBV18; j_call: TRBJ1-2; cdr3_aa: CASSLTKTAPLRGYTF
v_call: TRBV6-4; j_call: TRBJ2-2; cdr3_aa: CASSKGQGVAGELFF
v_call: TRBV2; j_call: TRBJ1-2; cdr3_aa: CASSPGAHYGYTF
v_call: TRBV19; j_call: TRBJ2-7; cdr3_aa: CASKSGINSYEQYF
v_call: TRBV6-2/TRBV6-3; j_call: TRBJ1-1; cdr3_aa: CASSKQGRDEALF
v_call: TRBV20-1; j_call: TRBJ1-2; cdr3_aa: CSARDGTNYGYTF
v_call: TRBV6-2/TRBV6-3; j_call: TRBJ1-5; cdr3_aa: CAGRQANQPQHF
v_call: TRBV28; j_call: TRBJ1-1; cdr3_aa: CASSPYIGPEAFF
v_call: TRBV7-9; j_call: TRBJ2-2; cdr3_aa: CASSLGDRHDTGELFF
v_call: TRBV18; j_call: TRBJ2-3; cdr3_aa: CASSPRLAGGRADTQYF
v_call: TRBV2; j_call: TRBJ1-5; cdr3_aa: CASSRAGTGLANQPQHF
v_call: TRBV20-1; j_call: TRBJ1-1; cdr3_aa: CSATQGGGAFF
v_call: TRBV3-1; j_call: TRBJ2-7; cdr3_aa: CASRGPGQLLYEQYF
v_call: TRBV11-1; j_call: TRBJ2-7; cdr3_aa: CASSFRGGVRYEQYF
v_call: TRBV6-1; j_call: TRBJ2-7; cdr3_aa: CASSEGWAVQLSYEQYF
v_call: TRBV27; j_call: TRBJ2-5; cdr3_aa: CASSSSSGGAWETQYF
v_call: TRBV10-3; j_call: TRBJ1-3; cdr3_aa: CAISENTGRGNTIYF
v_call: TRBV6-4; j_call: TRBJ2-7; cdr3_aa: CASSETATSYEQYF
v_call: TRBV5-1; j_call: TRBJ2-1; cdr3_aa: CASSLGGTAQLDEQFF
v_call: TRBV28; j_call: TRBJ2-7; cdr3_aa: CASTDRGSFSYEQYF
v_call: TRBV4-1; j_call: TRBJ2-1; cdr3_aa: CASSQDWLAGGQNEQFF
v_call: TRBV29-1; j_call: TRBJ2-1; cdr3_aa: CSVVLPAFDQFF
v_call: TRBV20-1; j_call: TRBJ2-3; cdr3_aa: CSANPKPTFGTQYF
v_call: TRBV7-9; j_call: TRBJ1-1; cdr3_aa: CASSPTAGSGTEAFF
v_call: TRBV3-1; j_call: TRBJ2-7; cdr3_aa: CASSQEHGQGRSKQYF
v_call: TRBV7-9; j_call: TRBJ2-3; cdr3_aa: CASSSMGAGGFTDTQYF
v_call: TRBV7-2; j_call: TRBJ2-3; cdr3_aa: CASSQRQRGSTDTQYF
v_call: TRBV18; j_call: TRBJ2-7; cdr3_aa: CASSPPWGHEQYF
v_call: TRBV20-1; j_call: TRBJ2-2; cdr3_aa: CSAREGGNTGELFF
v_call: TRBV20-1; j_call: TRBJ2-7; cdr3_aa: CSAGRDPIYEQYF
v_call: TRBV11-2; j_call: TRBJ2-7; cdr3_aa: CASSLGPSGEQYF
v_call: TRBV25-1; j_call: TRBJ2-1; cdr3_aa: CASSGTSGSYEQFF
v_call: TRBV20-1; j_call: TRBJ2-4; cdr3_aa: CSASRRLAGTKNIQYF
v_call: TRBV11-3; j_call: TRBJ2-1; cdr3_aa: CASSLGGGPSGSLYNEQFF
v_call: TRBV20-1; j_call: TRBJ2-5; cdr3_aa: CSARDSGPFQETQYF
v_call: TRBV30; j_call: TRBJ2-5; cdr3_aa: CAWRGTSKETQYF
v_call: TRBV5-1; j_call: TRBJ1-5; cdr3_aa: CASSLAGDPNQPQHF
v_call: TRBV20-1; j_call: TRBJ2-3; cdr3_aa: CSAQGAHEDTQYF
v_call: TRBV2; j_call: TRBJ2-3; cdr3_aa: CASSSLAGGPNTQYF
v_call: TRBV19; j_call: TRBJ1-2; cdr3_aa: CASNTILAEPNYGYTF
v_call: TRBV5-5; j_call: TRBJ2-5; cdr3_aa: CASSSLQVWVQETQYF
v_call: TRBV12-3/TRBV12-4; j_call: TRBJ2-1; cdr3_aa: CAIGRAYNEQFF